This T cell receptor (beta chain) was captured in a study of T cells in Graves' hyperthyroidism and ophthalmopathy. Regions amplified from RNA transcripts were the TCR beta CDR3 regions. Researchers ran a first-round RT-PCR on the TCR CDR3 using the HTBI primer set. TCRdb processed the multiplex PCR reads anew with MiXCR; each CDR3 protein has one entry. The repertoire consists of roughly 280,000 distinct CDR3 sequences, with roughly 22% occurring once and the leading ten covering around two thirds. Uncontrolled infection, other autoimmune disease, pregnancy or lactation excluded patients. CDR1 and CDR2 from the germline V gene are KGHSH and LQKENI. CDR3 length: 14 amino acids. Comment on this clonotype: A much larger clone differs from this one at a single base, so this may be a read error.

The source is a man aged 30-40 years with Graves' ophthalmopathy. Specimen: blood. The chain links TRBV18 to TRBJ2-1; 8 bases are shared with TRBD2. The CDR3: CVSGSGSSYNEQFF. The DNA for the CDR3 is TGTGTCAGCGGGAGCGGGAGCTCCTACAATGAGCAGTTCTTC.